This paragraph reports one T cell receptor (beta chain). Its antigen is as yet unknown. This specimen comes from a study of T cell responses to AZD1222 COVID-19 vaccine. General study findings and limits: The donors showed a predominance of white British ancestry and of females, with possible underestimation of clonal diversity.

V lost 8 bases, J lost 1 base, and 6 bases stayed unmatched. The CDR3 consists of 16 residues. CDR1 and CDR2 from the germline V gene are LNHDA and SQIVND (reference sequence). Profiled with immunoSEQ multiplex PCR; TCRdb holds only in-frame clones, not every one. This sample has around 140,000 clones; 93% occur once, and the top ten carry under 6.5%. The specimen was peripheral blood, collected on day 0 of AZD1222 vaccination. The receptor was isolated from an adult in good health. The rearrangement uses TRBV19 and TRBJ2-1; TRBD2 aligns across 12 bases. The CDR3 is CASATSGRISYNEQFF. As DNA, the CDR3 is TGTGCCAGTGCTACTAGCGGGAGGATTTCCTACAATGAGCAGTTCTTC. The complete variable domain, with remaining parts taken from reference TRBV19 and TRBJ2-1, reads DGGITQSPKYLFRKEGQNVTLSCEQNLNHDAMYWYRQDPGQGLRLIYYSQIVNDFQKGDIAEGYSVSREKKESFPLTVTSAQKNPTAFYLCASATSGRISYNEQFFGPGTRLTVL.